Shown below are 21 T cell receptor beta chains from a single sample sequenced in a study of T cell repertoires in cytomegalovirus infection. TCRdb analysed the reads with MiXCR anew, one entry per CDR3 protein. The table has approximately 300,000 distinct CDR3 sequences, about 27% seen once. Antigen specificity for these receptors is unknown. The sample in question was cultured PBMCs, obtained from culture after CMV antigen stimulation. All receptors come from a human donor in good health (CMV status not recorded). Some clones in this sample may be carry-over from other donors' samples.

This clonotype was seen once. The rearrangement links TRBV7-8 to TRBJ2-3; D is ambiguous. V was pared by 0 bases and J by 3 bases, with 13 bases between. In germline, CDR1 is SGHVS, CDR2 FQNEAQ. CDR3 length: 16 residues. In DNA form, the CDR3 reads TGTGCCAGCAGCTTAGCCAGAGTTACAAATACAGATACGCAGTATTTT. Protein sequence: CASSLARVTNTDTQYF.

The chain combines TRBV2 with TRBJ2-3, with D uncertain. Germline V CDR1 and CDR2: SNHLY, FYNNEI. The length of the CDR3 is 13 residues. V was pared by 7 bases and J by 2 bases, with 10 bases between. The CDR3 is CASNGPYTDTQYF. The DNA for the CDR3 is TGTGCCAGCAACGGACCGTACACAGATACGCAGTATTTT.

This chain links TRBV11-2 with TRBJ2-7, with 9 bases aligning to TRBD2. After removal of 1 base from V and 2 bases from J, the junction contained 3 bases not matched to a gene. The CDR3 is 15 amino acids. The V gene's germline CDR1 is SGHAT and CDR2 FQNNGV. The CDR3 coding sequence is TGTGCCAGCAGCTTAGGTGCGGGGGGGCCCTACGAGCAGTACTTC. This gives the protein CASSLGAGGPYEQYF. Complete variable domain (other parts from reference TRBV11-2 and TRBJ2-7): EAGVAQSPRYKIIEKRQSVAFWCNPISGHATLYWYQQILGQGPKLLIQFQNNGVVDDSQLPKDRFSAERLKGVDSTLKIQPAKLEDSAVYLCASSLGAGGPYEQYFGPGTRLTVT.

V is TRBV2 and J is TRBJ1-4, with TRBD1 matching 9 bases. Per the germline V gene, CDR1 is SNHLY and CDR2 is FYNNEI. The V and J ends lost 3 bases and 8 bases, in that order; junction bases with no gene match: 7. The CDR3 length is 15 residues. The CDR3 loop is CASSDGTGWGEKLFF. CDR3 DNA sequence: TGTGCCAGCAGTGATGGGACAGGGTGGGGAGAAAAACTGTTTTTT. The whole variable domain, filled in from reference TRBV2 and TRBJ1-4, reads EPEVTQTPSHQVTQMGQEVILRCVPISNHLYFYWYRQILGQKVEFLVSFYNNEISEKSEIFDDQFSVERPDGSNFTLKIRSTKLEDSAMYFCASSDGTGWGEKLFFGSGTQLSVL.

The rearrangement links TRBV12-3 or TRBV12-4 to TRBJ2-1, with a possible D match to TRBD1 (5 bases). V shed 6 bases and J shed 0 bases, with 12 bases lying between them. CDR3 length: 15 residues. As DNA, the CDR3 is TGTGCCAGCAGCCTGACAGACCCCTCCTACAATGAGCAGTTCTTC. Translated: CASSLTDPSYNEQFF.

As to this clonotype: A much larger clone is a single base away; this may be a read error. The chain combines TRBV11-3 with TRBJ2-3; TRBD2 is a possible D gene (7 bases). Germline V lookup: CDR1 SGHNT, CDR2 YENEEA. The V and J ends lost 5 bases and 2 bases respectively, with 11 bases between them. CDR3 size: 14 residues. CDR3 in amino acids: CASSLGGVTDTQYF. The CDR3 DNA follows: TGTGCCAGCAGCCTAGGGGGGGTCACAGATACGCAGTATTTT.

This clonotype was seen a handful of times. The chain combines TRBV20-1 with TRBJ1-5; tentative D call: TRBD1 (6 bases). Germline V CDR1 and CDR2: DFQATT, SNEGSKA (reference sequence). This CDR3 has 15 residues. V lost 4 bases and J 6 bases, leaving 19 bases between the germline ends. This chain's CDR3 is CSATMGTPASQPQHF. CDR3 coding DNA: TGCAGTGCTACTATGGGGACACCTGCGTCTCAGCCCCAGCATTTT.

The chain employs TRBV28 and TRBJ2-5, with 8 bases matching TRBD2. From germline, CDR1 is MDHEN and CDR2 SYDVKM. This CDR3 is built from 15 residues. V shed 6 bases, J shed 5 bases, and the junction held 11 bases outside the gene matches. The CDR3 nucleotides read TGTGCCAGCAGCCCTCTAGCGGGCCCTCAGGAGACCCAGTACTTC. Translated: CASSPLAGPQETQYF.

The rearrangement uses TRBV10-2 and TRBJ2-3; unclear D gene. Germline V gene data show CDR1 as WSHSY and CDR2 as SAAADI. The germline V and J ends were trimmed by 2 bases and 8 bases, with 11 bases remaining between them. This CDR3 region has 13 residues. The DNA of the CDR3 is TGCGCCAGCAGTGAGAGCCCCCTCAGTACGCAGTATTTT. Translation: CASSESPLSTQYF.

The chain links TRBV20-1 to TRBJ1-1, with TRBD1 matching 8 bases. CDR1 and CDR2 from the germline V gene are DFQATT and SNEGSKA (reference sequence). This CDR3 comprises 14 residues. V lost 4 bases, J lost 4 bases, and 8 bases stayed unmatched. CDR3 sequence: CSATPGQGGTEAFF. The DNA for the CDR3 is TGCAGTGCTACTCCAGGACAGGGAGGCACTGAAGCTTTCTTT.

This clonotype was counted only a few times. The chain has TRBV7-2 and TRBJ2-5, with D perhaps TRBD2 (6 bases). Between the trimmed V and J ends, which lost 10 bases and 5 bases, there was a span of 20 bases. Germline-derived CDR1 and CDR2 are SGHTA and FQGNSA. The CDR3 is made up of 14 amino acids. Here the CDR3 reads CATRRGGAWETQYF. The CDR3 nucleotides are TGTGCCACCAGGCGAGGAGGGGCGTGGGAGACCCAGTACTTC.

This clonotype was seen more than once but under ten times. The chain links TRBV7-8 to TRBJ1-2; D not resolved. V lost 1 base and J lost 7, with 7 bases in between. This CDR3 spans 12 amino acids. CDR1 and CDR2 from the germline V gene are SGHVS and FQNEAQ. The CDR3, as DNA: TGTGCCAGCAGCTTAGAAAGGAGTGGCTACACCTTC. Protein: CASSLERSGYTF.

This clonotype was recorded a few times. Here the CDR3 DNA reads TGTGCCAGCAGTTCCGTGACAGGGCGTAATTCACCCCTCCACTTT. Translation gives CASSSVTGRNSPLHF. The chain is built from TRBV6-6 and TRBJ1-6; 7 nucleotides match TRBD1. The CDR3 runs to 15 residues. Trimming cost V 4 bases and J 6 bases; bases outside gene matches: 6. Germline CDR1 is MNHNY and CDR2 is SVGAGI (reference sequence).

This clonotype was seen only a few times. The J gene is TRBJ2-1, the V gene TRBV4-2; 8 bases fit TRBD2. V lost 0 bases, J lost 0 bases, and 13 bases stayed unmatched. Germline V gene data show CDR1 as LGHNA and CDR2 as YNFKEQ. This CDR3 contains 20 residues. The CDR3 DNA reads as TGTGCCAGCAGCCAAGAAATCAGCGGGAGAATAGGGTTCTCCTACAATGAGCAGTTCTTC. Its translation: CASSQEISGRIGFSYNEQFF.

In its sample, this clonotype was seen many times. The gene calls are TRBV7-2 and TRBJ2-3; D ambiguous. Looked up from germline, CDR1 is SGHTA and CDR2 is FQGNSA. The V end was cut by 5 bases, the J end by 11 bases, with 14 bases between. The CDR3 has 12 residues. CDR3 amino acids: CASSPDLWRQYF. The CDR3 region has the DNA TGTGCCAGCAGCCCCGACCTCTGGAGGCAGTATTTT. Filled out from reference TRBV7-2 and TRBJ2-3, the complete variable domain reads GAGVSQSPSNKVTEKGKDVELRCDPISGHTALYWYRQSLGQGLEFLIYFQGNSAPDKSGLPSDRFSAERTGGSVSTLTIQRTQQEDSAVYLCASSPDLWRQYFGPGTRLTVL.

The chain employs TRBV7-2 and TRBJ2-1, with TRBD1 identical over 8 bases. J lost 3 bases, V lost 5 bases, and 6 bases had no gene match. This CDR3 is built from 15 residues. Germline assignment: CDR1 SGHTA and CDR2 FQGNSA. The CDR3 DNA reads as TGTGCCAGCAGCGTAGGACAGGGACTCTACAATGAGCAGTTCTTC. It specifies CASSVGQGLYNEQFF.

The chain joins TRBV5-4 to TRBJ1-1; a possible D gene is TRBD1 (5 bases). The V gene's germline CDR1 is SGHNT and CDR2 YYREEE (reference sequence). This CDR3 comprises 14 residues. V lost 5 bases, J lost 0 bases, and 11 bases lay in between. CDR3 DNA: TGTGCCAGCAGTACCGGGACGGTGAACACTGAAGCTTTCTTT. Its translation is CASSTGTVNTEAFF.

The J gene is TRBJ1-1, the V gene TRBV19, with D possibly TRBD1 on 5 matching bases. Germline values: CDR1 LNHDA, CDR2 SQIVND (reference sequence). The CDR3 is made up of 14 amino acids. V lost 7 bases and J 0 bases, leaving 12 bases between the germline ends. In DNA, the CDR3 is TGTGCCAGTACTCTGGGACCCGTGAACACTGAAGCTTTCTTT. This sequence encodes CASTLGPVNTEAFF.

The gene calls are TRBV19 and TRBJ1-2, with 8 bases identical to TRBD1. The CDR3 totals 15 residues. The germline CDR1 and CDR2 sequences are LNHDA and SQIVND (reference sequence). The junction had 9 bases not matched to a gene; V was cut back by 5 bases and J by 4 bases. Here the CDR3 reads CASSPPGQGGYGYTF. The CDR3 bases are TGTGCCAGTAGTCCACCTGGACAGGGAGGCTATGGCTACACCTTC.

The gene calls are TRBV7-8 and TRBJ2-1; 12 bases agree with TRBD2. The CDR3 runs to 17 residues. The germline V gene has CDR1 SGHVS and CDR2 FQNEAQ. The V gene end was trimmed by 1 base and the J gene end by 7 bases; junction bases not matched to a gene: 8. CDR3 sequence: CASSLVRLAGVMNEQFF. As DNA, the CDR3 is TGTGCCAGCAGCTTAGTGCGACTAGCGGGAGTAATGAATGAGCAGTTCTTC.

The chain combines TRBV29-1 with TRBJ1-2, with a possible D match to TRBD1 (5 bases). Trimming took off 0 bases at V and 0 bases at J, with 8 bases between the two ends. The length of the CDR3 is 14 residues. The germline V gene has CDR1 SQVTM and CDR2 ANQGSEA. This CDR3 is CSVEEGGTNYGYTF. For the CDR3, the DNA is TGCAGCGTTGAAGAGGGGGGGACTAACTATGGCTACACCTTC.